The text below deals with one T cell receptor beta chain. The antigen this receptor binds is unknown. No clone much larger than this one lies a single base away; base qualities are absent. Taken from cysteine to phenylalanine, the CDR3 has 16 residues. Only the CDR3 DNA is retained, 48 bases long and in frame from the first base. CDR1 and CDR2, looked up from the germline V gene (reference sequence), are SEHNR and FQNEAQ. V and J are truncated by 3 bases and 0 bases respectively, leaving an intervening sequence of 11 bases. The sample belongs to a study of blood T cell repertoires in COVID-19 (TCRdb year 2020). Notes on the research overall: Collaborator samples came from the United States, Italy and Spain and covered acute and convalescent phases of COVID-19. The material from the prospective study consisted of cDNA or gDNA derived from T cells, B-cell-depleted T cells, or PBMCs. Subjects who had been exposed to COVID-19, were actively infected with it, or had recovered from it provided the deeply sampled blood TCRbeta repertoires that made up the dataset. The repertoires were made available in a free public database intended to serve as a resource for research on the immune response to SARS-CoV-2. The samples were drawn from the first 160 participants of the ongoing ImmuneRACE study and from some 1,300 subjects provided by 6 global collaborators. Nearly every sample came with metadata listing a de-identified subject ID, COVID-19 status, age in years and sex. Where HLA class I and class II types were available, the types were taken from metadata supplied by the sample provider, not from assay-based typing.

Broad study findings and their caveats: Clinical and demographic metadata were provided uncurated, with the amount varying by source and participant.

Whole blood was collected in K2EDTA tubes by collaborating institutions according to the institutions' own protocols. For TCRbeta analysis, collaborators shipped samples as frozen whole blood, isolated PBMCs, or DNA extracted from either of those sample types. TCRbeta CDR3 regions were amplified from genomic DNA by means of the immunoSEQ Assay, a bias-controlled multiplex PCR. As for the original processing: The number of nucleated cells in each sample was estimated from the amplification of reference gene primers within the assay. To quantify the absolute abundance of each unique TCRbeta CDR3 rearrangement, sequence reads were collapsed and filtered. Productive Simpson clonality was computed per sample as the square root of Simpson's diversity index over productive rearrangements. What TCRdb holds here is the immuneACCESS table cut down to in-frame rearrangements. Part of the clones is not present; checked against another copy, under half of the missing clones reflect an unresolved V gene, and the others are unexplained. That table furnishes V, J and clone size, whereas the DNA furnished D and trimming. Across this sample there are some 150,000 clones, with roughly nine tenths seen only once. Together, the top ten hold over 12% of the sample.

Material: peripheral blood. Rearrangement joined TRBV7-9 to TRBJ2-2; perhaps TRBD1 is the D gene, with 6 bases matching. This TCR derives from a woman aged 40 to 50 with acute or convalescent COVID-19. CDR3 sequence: CASSFYRVSNTGELFF. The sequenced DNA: TGTGCCAGCAGCTTCTACAGGGTTTCGAACACCGGGGAGCTGTTTTTT.